This T cell receptor beta chain is from a study of T cell responses to AZD1222 COVID-19 vaccine. Findings of the study overall: Researchers took repertoire samples only after the peak T cell response had come. The breadth and depth of Spike-specific TCRs increased once two AZD1222 doses had been given. It should be noted that donors were predominantly white British and more often female, and clonal diversity was possibly underestimated.

Sequenced by immunoSEQ multiplex PCR; TCRdb stores in-frame clones only, minus some. This table holds 150,000 to 200,000 clones, under 95% found once. Notes on this clone: Its specificity is not known.

The trim removed 6 bases at V and 0 bases at J, leaving 8 bases unmatched. This CDR3 spans 17 amino acids. The germline V gene has CDR1 MDHEN and CDR2 SYDVKM. Samples with a second dose at about 4 or about 12 weeks were pooled together. This clonotype originated in an adult who received the AZD1222 COVID-19 vaccine. Material: peripheral blood, obtained 28 days after the second AZD1222 dose. The gene calls are TRBV28 and TRBJ2-6; 7 nucleotides agree with TRBD1. Here the CDR3 reads CASSNDRALSGANVLTF. The CDR3 nucleotides are TGTGCCAGCAGCAACGACAGGGCCCTCTCTGGGGCCAACGTCCTGACTTTC.